This record covers a single T cell receptor beta chain. The antigen remains unidentified. These data are taken from a study of cytomegalovirus exposure and HLA in healthy donors. General study results and limits: As a later analysis showed, several of the most significant clusters appeared to be linked to common viral pathogens.

CDR1 is LGHNT, CDR2 FRNRAP, per germline. Trimming removed 6 bases from V and 1 base from J; junction bases left unmatched: 10. The CDR3 length is 16 residues. Primers for the PCR totalled 60 Vbeta and 13 Jbeta. Clones were sequenced by immunoSEQ multiplex PCR, and TCRdb holds only the in-frame ones, with some missing. The profile shows 65,000 to 90,000 clones, roughly 82% of them singletons. This clonotype was sampled from a young man in good health and CMV-seronegative. Sequencing was done on a sample of PBMCs. The J gene is TRBJ2-3, the V gene TRBV12-5, with 7 positions matching TRBD2. The CDR3 here is CASGTGASGRTDTQYF. DNA for the CDR3: TGTGCTAGTGGCACTGGAGCTAGCGGACGCACAGATACGCAGTATTTT.